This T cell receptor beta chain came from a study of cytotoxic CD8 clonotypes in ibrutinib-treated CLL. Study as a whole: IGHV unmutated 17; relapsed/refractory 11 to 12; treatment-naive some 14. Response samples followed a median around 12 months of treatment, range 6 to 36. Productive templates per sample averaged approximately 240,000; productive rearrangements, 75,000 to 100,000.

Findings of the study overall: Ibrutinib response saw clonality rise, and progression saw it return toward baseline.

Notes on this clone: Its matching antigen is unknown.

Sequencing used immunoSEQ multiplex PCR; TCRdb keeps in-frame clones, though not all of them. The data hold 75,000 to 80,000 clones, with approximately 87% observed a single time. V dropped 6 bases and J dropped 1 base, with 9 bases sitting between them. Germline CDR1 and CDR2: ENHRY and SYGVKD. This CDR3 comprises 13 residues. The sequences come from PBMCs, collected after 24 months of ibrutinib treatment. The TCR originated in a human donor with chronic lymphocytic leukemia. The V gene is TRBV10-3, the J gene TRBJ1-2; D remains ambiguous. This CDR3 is CAISLGSNYGYTF. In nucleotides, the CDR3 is TGTGCCATCAGCCTAGGCAGTAACTATGGCTACACCTTC.